The clone carrying this TCR beta chain was counted between two and nine times. A second 7 to 11 cycle PCR used barcoded and J-beta primers. Via MiXCR, TCRdb re-called the 5' RACE reads, giving one row per CDR3 protein. This table has 700,000 to 900,000 distinct CDR3 sequences, 40% to 65% appearing once. The entry originates in a study of blood T cells in healthy people across ages. The V end was cut by 5 bases, the J end by 3 bases, with 23 bases between. This CDR3 is built from 17 residues. The germline V gene encodes CDR1 KGHSH and CDR2 LQKENI. The TCR originated in a man older than 75 in good health. The chain combines TRBV18 with TRBJ2-7, with TRBD1 as a possible D gene (8 bases). The source material was blood. CDR3 nucleotide sequence: TGTGCCAGCTCATCCTCGGGGGGCACAGGGGGTTACTACGAGCAGTACTTC. Translation: CASSSSGGTGGYYEQYF.